This T cell receptor beta chain appears in the sequencing data of a study of blood T cell repertoires in COVID-19. The CDR3 has 14 amino acids. After removal of 2 bases from V and 4 bases from J, the junction contained 3 bases not matched to a gene. The germline V gene has CDR1 SGHKS and CDR2 YYEKEE (reference sequence). Produced via immunoSEQ multiplex PCR; TCRdb's table is partial and in-frame only. The data contain about 150,000 clones, 70% to 90% of them singletons. The TCR comes from an older woman with COVID-19, enrolled during active disease. This chain links TRBV5-5 with TRBJ1-2; 9 positions match TRBD1. Material: peripheral blood. The CDR3 nucleotides are TGTGCCAGCAGCTTATCACAGGGGGCCTATGGCTACACCTTC. This encodes CASSLSQGAYGYTF.